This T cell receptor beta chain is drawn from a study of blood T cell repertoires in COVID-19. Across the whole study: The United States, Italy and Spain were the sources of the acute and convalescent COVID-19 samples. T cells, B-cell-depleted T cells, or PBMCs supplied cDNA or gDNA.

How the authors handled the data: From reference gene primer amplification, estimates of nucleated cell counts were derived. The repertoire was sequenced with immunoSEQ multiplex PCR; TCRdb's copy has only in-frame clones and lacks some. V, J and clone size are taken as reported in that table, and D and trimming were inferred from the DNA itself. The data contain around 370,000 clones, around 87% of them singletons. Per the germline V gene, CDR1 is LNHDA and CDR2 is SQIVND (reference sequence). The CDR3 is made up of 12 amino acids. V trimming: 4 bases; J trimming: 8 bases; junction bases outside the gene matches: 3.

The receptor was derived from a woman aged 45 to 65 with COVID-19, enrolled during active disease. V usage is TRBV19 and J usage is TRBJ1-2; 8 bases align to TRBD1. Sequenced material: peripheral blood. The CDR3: CASSTRTGGYTF. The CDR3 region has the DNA TGTGCCAGTAGTACCCGGACAGGGGGCTACACCTTC.